This T cell receptor beta chain is from a study of radiotherapy plus CTLA-4 blockade in lung cancer (dated 2018 in TCRdb). The study in broad terms: Among the enrolled patients, approximately 17% had an objective response, and about 31% reached disease control. General study outcomes and caveats: Increased serum interferon-beta after radiation, together with early dynamic changes in blood T cell clones, were reported to be the strongest predictors of response. TCR clones derived from tumors expanded in peripheral blood after treatment with radiotherapy and ipilimumab.

Focal radiation therapy combined with CTLA-4 blockade (ipilimumab) was tested in patients with chemo-refractory metastatic non-small-cell lung cancer. Library preparation used the immunoSEQ multiplex PCR assay. TCRdb carries this immuneACCESS record with in-frame sequences only. Its versions omit some clonotypes, under half of them owing to an unresolved V gene in the studies checked, with the rest unexplained. Recorded for this sample are around 45,000 clones; around 77% of them occurred a single time. Roughly 8% of the sample comes from the top ten. The CDR3 measures 14 amino acids from cysteine to phenylalanine. The CDR3 DNA has 42 bases and is translated from base 1. From the germline V gene, CDR1 is SGHTA and CDR2 is FQGNSA. V lost 5 bases and J lost 6 bases; the stretch between them is 17 bases long. To note about this clone: Which antigen it targets is not known. Base qualities are not at hand, and no much larger clone is one base apart.

The sample here was peripheral blood, taken from a patient treated with radiotherapy plus ipilimumab. The clonotype comes from a human donor with non-small cell lung cancer who had stable disease on radiotherapy plus ipilimumab. The chain couples TRBV7-2 to TRBJ2-7, with no D gene named confidently. The bases are TGTGCCAGCAGCAAAGAATGGGGTGCTACCGAGCAGTACTTC. Its translation reads: CASSKEWGATEQYF.